The source of this T cell receptor beta chain is a study of PD-1 blockade in classical Hodgkin lymphoma (dated by TCRdb to about 2020). Regarding the complete study: Nivolumab dosing was 3 mg/kg intravenously every 2 weeks, continuing until either disease progression or unacceptable toxicity. To define a peripheral blood immune signature of response to PD-1 blockade in classical Hodgkin lymphoma, the study combined TCR beta sequencing with CyTOF.

The Qiagen DNeasy kit was used to extract genomic DNA both from unsorted PBMCs and from the negatively selected CD4+ and CD8+ fractions. TCR beta CDR3 regions were subjected to amplification by immunoSEQ multiplex PCR with primers that anneal to V and J segments. A synthetic immune receptor repertoire was used to minimize amplification bias, and remaining bias was computationally removed after sequencing. Per the source publication's procedure: Custom Python scripts were used to quantify repertoire diversity as the Shannon entropy index. Unsorted, CD4+ and CD8+ repertoires were analyzed separately, except for combined analyses in which CD4+ and CD8+ sequences were merged in silico. A clone counted as expanded when the clone's frequency after treatment rose at least 2-fold relative to C1D1, and clones undetected at baseline were given a pseudocount of 0.5. Singleton clones were defined as clones with 0 or 1 copy at C1D1, and non-singleton clones were defined as clones with 2 or more copies. By matching protein sequences in sorted samples from the same patient, clones expanded in unsorted samples were annotated as CD4+, CD8+ or unknown. Wilcoxon tests on paired samples were used to test changes in diversity from C1D1 to C4D1. TCRdb's version of the immuneACCESS table is confined to in-frame rearrangements and falls short of the full clone set. An unresolved V gene accounts for under half of the shortfall where checked; the remainder is of unknown origin. That table furnishes V, J and clone size, whereas the DNA furnished D and trimming. The sample profile shows tens of thousands of clones; about 90% of them were found once. About 8.9% of the sample lies in the top ten.

Read against the paper, the sample's time point label means: cycle 1 day 1 (C1D1), immediately before nivolumab initiation. All trial patients had relapsed after autologous stem cell transplantation, with cohorts A, B and C differing in prior brentuximab vedotin exposure. The trial cohort was composed of about 60 patients with relapsed/refractory classical Hodgkin lymphoma, for whom complete response, partial response or progressive disease was recorded as best overall response. In the multi-cohort phase II CheckMate 205 trial, trial patients received single-agent nivolumab. Best overall response was determined by an independent review committee according to the 2007 International Working Group response criteria. PBMCs from the trial were collected at three points: immediately before nivolumab initiation (C1D1), and during therapy at cycle 2 day 1 and cycle 4 day 1. Peripheral blood was collected in 8 mL Vacutainer Cell Preparation Tubes, from which PBMCs were isolated by centrifugation and then cryopreserved.

As for this clone: The target of this receptor is not known. The sample holds no much larger clone one base away, and base qualities are not on file.

The full study reports these points: Baseline TCR diversity was reported as lower in newly diagnosed patients than in healthy donors, and lower still in relapsed/refractory patients. Diversity was lower in patients who began nivolumab less than 1 year after ASCT, so these patients were left out of later analyses to avoid confounding by immune reconstitution. CD4+ but not CD8+ TCR diversity rose significantly by C4D1 (p=0.0027 vs p=0.16), most apparent in complete responders (p=0.02). The study covered only a single clinical trial cohort, and the causes of the repertoire differences, possibly disease activity or prior therapy, were still not defined. Baseline diversity similar to that of newly diagnosed patients was observed in trial patients achieving complete response, whereas significantly lower diversity was observed in partial responders and progressors.

V is reduced by 5 bases and J by 5 bases, leaving a spacing of 15 bases between them. According to the germline V gene, CDR1 reads KGHSH and CDR2 reads LQKENI. The CDR3 contains 14 residues, cysteine and phenylalanine counted. The DNA shown is the 42-base CDR3, in frame from base 1. Sequenced here: peripheral blood mononuclear cells (PBMCs), sampled at baseline. The sequence came from a human donor with classical Hodgkin lymphoma. The V and J segments used are TRBV18 and TRBJ2-5, and TRBD1 may be the D gene, going by 6 matching bases. The CDR3 reads as follows: CASSSGVDGETQYF. The bases are TGTGCCAGCTCATCAGGGGTGGATGGGGAGACCCAGTACTTC. This CDR3, with the reference TRBV18 and TRBJ2-5 proteins standing in past its ends, gives the full variable domain NAGVMQNPRHLVRRRGQEARLRCSPMKGHSHVYWYRQLPEEGLKFMVYLQKENIIDESGMPKERFSAEFPKEGPSILRIQQVVRGDSAAYFCASSSGVDGETQYFGPGTRLLVL.